A single T cell receptor (beta chain) is shown here with its context. This clonotype was seen at least ten times. Its antigen remains undetermined. Per-nucleotide qualities are absent, and no much larger clonotype sits a single base away. This entry comes from a study of early T cells in non-severe SARS-CoV-2 infection (dated by TCRdb to the early 2020s). For the wider study: Bulk RNA from unsorted whole blood was used for TCR sequencing, so alpha and beta chains could not be paired. The paper's findings and limits, for the study overall: VDJdb matching was skewed toward anti-spike CD8 responses and likely underestimated virus-specific expansions by missing private and CD4 specificities.

The method behind the library was 5' RACE. These reads were obtained on a NextSeq 500. The TCR library protocol attached unique molecular identifiers to individual cDNA molecules to correct for sequencing error and PCR bias. Sequencing covered both TCR alpha and beta chains, and within each sample the abundances of alpha and beta sequences were tightly co-correlated. Under the source paper's analysis protocol: Decombinator V4 was used to annotate the V gene, J gene and CDR3 of the TCR sequences. Expanded TCRs were defined as changing significantly between any two time points under a Poisson model with p below 0.0001. TCR abundances were normalised to the total number of TCRs sequenced per sample and expressed as counts per million. MAIT TCRs were defined by TRAV1-2 paired with TRAJ12, TRAJ20 or TRAJ33, and iNKT TCRs by TRAV10 paired with TRAJ18. VDJdb, accessed on 1 November 2021, was searched for TCRs annotated for CMV, EBV and SARS-CoV-2, and TCRs annotated for more than one antigen were excluded. Using fastp at Q25 and MiXCR, TCRdb reprocessed the public reads and kept productive beta chains. Under each unique CDR3 protein, matching rows form one entry showing the most common genes and DNA. The authors' filters were not applied to this entry. Within this sample are roughly 35,000 distinct CDR3 sequences, with about 7% of them counted one time only. The ten largest clonotypes hold 4% to 4.5% of the sample.

Reading from cysteine to phenylalanine, the CDR3 counts 17 amino acids. Only CDR3 DNA remains: 51 bases, in frame from the first base. CDR1 and CDR2 were assigned from the germline V gene (reference sequence) as MNHEY and SMNVEV. V is pruned by 5 bases and J by 1 base, leaving 11 bases of the junction without a gene match. Set within a cohort of healthcare workers in London, UK, this nested case-control study involved weekly PCR testing of nasopharyngeal swabs along with blood sampling. Healthcare workers were recruited between 23 and 31 March 2020, during the week of the UK lockdown, and were followed weekly for up to about 15 weeks.

In this chain, TRBV27 is recombined with TRBJ2-1; TRBD2 lines up with 7 middle nucleotides. This TCR was recovered from an adult who was a healthcare worker with PCR-confirmed SARS-CoV-2 infection or an uninfected control (not recorded which). Sequenced input: whole blood. The sequence in DNA is TGTGCCAGCAGTCATAGACTAGCAGCATCTTCCTACAATGAGCAGTTCTTC. Its translation reads: CASSHRLAASSYNEQFF.